This T cell receptor (beta chain) originates from a study of blood T cell repertoires in COVID-19. Background on the study: Acute-phase and convalescent COVID-19 samples originated in the United States, Italy and Spain.

Enrolment of Seattle patients took place during active infection, and they were followed longitudinally. This clone was seen once. The V end lost 6 bases, the J end lost 0 bases, and 12 bases lay between the germline ends. This CDR3 is 15 amino acids long. Germline assignment: CDR1 MNHNY and CDR2 SVGAGI (reference sequence). Study processing details: Amplification from reference gene primers served as the basis for estimated nucleated cell counts. Assay used: immunoSEQ multiplex PCR; TCRdb lists only in-frame clones, some missing. V, J and clone size reflect that table, while D and trimming were determined from the DNA. The sample holds about 49,000 clones, 81% seen once.

The rearrangement links TRBV6-6 to TRBJ1-3; D is unclear. Material for sequencing was peripheral blood. The clonotype was recovered from a woman older than 75 with COVID-19, enrolled during active disease. The CDR3 sequence is CASSEGGSSGNTIYF. As DNA, the CDR3 is TGTGCCAGCAGCGAAGGTGGGAGCTCTGGAAACACCATATATTTT.